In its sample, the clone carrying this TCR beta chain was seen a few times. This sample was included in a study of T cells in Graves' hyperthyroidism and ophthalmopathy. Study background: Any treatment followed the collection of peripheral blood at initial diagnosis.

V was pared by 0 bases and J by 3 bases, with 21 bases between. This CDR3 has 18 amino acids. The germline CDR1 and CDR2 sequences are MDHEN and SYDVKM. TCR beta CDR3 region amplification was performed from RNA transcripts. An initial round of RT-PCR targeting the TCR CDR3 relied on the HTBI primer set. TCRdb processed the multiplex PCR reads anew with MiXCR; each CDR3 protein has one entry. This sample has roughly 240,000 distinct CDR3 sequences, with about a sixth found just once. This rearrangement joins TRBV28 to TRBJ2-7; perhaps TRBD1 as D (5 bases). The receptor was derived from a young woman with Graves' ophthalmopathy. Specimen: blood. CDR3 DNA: TGTGCCAGCAGTTTATGGCCTACAACCAGGGCTACCAACTACGAGCAGTACTTC. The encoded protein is CASSLWPTTRATNYEQYF. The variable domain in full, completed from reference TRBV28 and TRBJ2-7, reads DVKVTQSSRYLVKRTGEKVFLECVQDMDHENMFWYRQDPGLGLRLIYFSYDVKMKEKGDIPEGYSVSREKKERFSLILESASTNQTSMYLCASSLWPTTRATNYEQYFGPGTRLTVT.